Following are 31 T cell receptor beta chains from one sample sequenced in a study of response to subunit inactivated influenza vaccine. From the RT-PCR reads, TCRdb called clonotypes with MiXCR, one entry per CDR3 protein. The repertoire holds fewer than 700,000 distinct CDR3 sequences, 13% seen once, with 13% in the top ten. The sample was PBMCs from blood, taken roughly 6 weeks after vaccination. The receptors derive from a man in his fifties who received an inactivated influenza vaccine.

The chain couples TRBV4-2 to TRBJ2-7; D uncertain. Trimming removed 4 bases at V and 1 base at J, with 11 bases between. Looked up from germline, CDR1 is LGHNA and CDR2 is YNFKEQ. The CDR3 runs 14 residues. The CDR3 sequence is CASSPNRASYEQYF. CDR3 nucleotides: TGTGCCAGCAGCCCTAATAGGGCGTCCTACGAGCAGTACTTC.

The table lists this clonotype with a few counts. The chain couples TRBV29-1 to TRBJ2-7; D tentatively reads TRBD1 or TRBD2 (7 bases each). Trimming removed 4 bases from V and 5 bases from J, with 15 bases in between. CDR3 size: 13 residues. Germline V gives CDR1 SQVTM, CDR2 ANQGSEA. CDR3 protein: CSVAQGGNDEQYF. CDR3 DNA sequence: TGCAGCGTTGCCCAGGGGGGGAATGACGAGCAGTACTTC.

The rearrangement joins TRBV5-4 to TRBJ2-1; tentative D call: TRBD1 (5 bases). V lost 0 bases and J lost 0, with 13 bases in between. The CDR3 covers 17 residues. From germline, CDR1 is SGHNT and CDR2 YYREEE (reference sequence). CDR3 sequence: CASSLDGATISYNEQFF. DNA of the CDR3: TGTGCCAGCAGCTTGGATGGGGCGACGATCTCCTACAATGAGCAGTTCTTC.

This chain connects TRBV12-3 or TRBV12-4 to TRBJ1-1; D gene uncertain. The CDR3 sequence is 15 residues long. The ends were cut back, 6 bases at V and 2 bases at J, with 16 bases in the middle. The CDR3 DNA follows: TGTGCCAGCAGCCTAACCCCGGACCTTAACACTGAAGCTTTCTTT. It specifies CASSLTPDLNTEAFF.

This clonotype has just a few counts. The rearrangement joins TRBV5-6 to TRBJ2-1; TRBD2 aligns across 8 bases. Trimming took 1 base from V and 7 from J; bases not matched to a gene: 4. The CDR3 is 14 amino acids. CDR1 SGHDT and CDR2 YYEEEE come from the germline V gene. CDR3 region: CASSLPGGRNEQFF. The CDR3 nucleotides are TGTGCCAGCAGCTTGCCGGGAGGGAGAAATGAGCAGTTCTTC. Full variable domain (missing parts from reference TRBV5-6 and TRBJ2-1): DAGVTQSPTHLIKTRGQQVTLRCSPKSGHDTVSWYQQALGQGPQFIFQYYEEEERQRGNFPDRFSGHQFPNYSSELNVNALLLGDSALYLCASSLPGGRNEQFFGPGTRLTVL.

The gene calls are TRBV12-3 or TRBV12-4 and TRBJ2-2; TRBD1 aligns across 8 bases. J gave up 4 bases and V 6 bases, and 7 bases lay outside the gene matches. This CDR3 comprises 15 residues. The CDR3, as DNA: TGTGCCAGCAGGCGGGACAGGACCTTCACCGGGGAGCTGTTTTTT. This translates into CASRRDRTFTGELFF.

This rearrangement joins TRBV25-1 to TRBJ2-1; the D gene could be TRBD1 or TRBD2 (5 bases each). The CDR3 runs to 12 residues. The V and J ends lost 4 bases and 12 bases respectively, with 13 bases between them. The germline V gene encodes CDR1 MGHDK and CDR2 SYGVNS. Here the CDR3 reads CASSAGGPSQFF. CDR3 DNA sequence: TGTGCCAGCAGTGCTGGGGGACCCTCGCAGTTCTTC.

The CDR3 region is CASRRAGELFF. CDR3 DNA: TGTGCCAGCCGACGTGCCGGGGAGCTGTTTTTT. The V gene is TRBV6-6, the J gene TRBJ2-2, with D hard to call. V lost 8 bases to trimming and J lost 6 bases, with 7 bases between them. The CDR3 is 11 amino acids. Germline-derived CDR1 and CDR2 are MNHNY and SVGAGI (reference sequence).

The V gene is TRBV28, the J gene TRBJ2-5; a possible D gene is TRBD2 (6 bases). Germline V lookup: CDR1 MDHEN, CDR2 SYDVKM. CDR3 size: 17 residues. Trimming cost V 0 bases and J 3 bases, with 17 bases left between them. The CDR3 spells CASSLWPRGGTKETQYF. CDR3 bases: TGTGCCAGCAGTTTATGGCCCCGAGGAGGGACGAAAGAGACCCAGTACTTC.

This clonotype was counted only a few times. The chain joins TRBV28 to TRBJ1-1; no firm D call. Germline CDR1 is MDHEN and CDR2 is SYDVKM. Trimming cost V 2 bases and J 1 base, with 17 bases left between them. The CDR3 consists of 17 residues. CDR3 region: CASSLPILYHQNTEAFF. The DNA for the CDR3 is TGTGCCAGCAGTTTACCCATATTATACCACCAGAACACTGAAGCTTTCTTT.

The chain recombines TRBV4-1 with TRBJ1-5; 9 bases match TRBD1. This CDR3 spans 15 amino acids. CDR1 and CDR2 (germline): MGHRA, YSYEKL. Trimming at V came to 5 bases and at J to 7 bases, leaving 9 bases not matched to a gene. CDR3: CASSYGQGHRQPQHF. The CDR3 region has the DNA TGCGCCAGCAGCTACGGACAGGGGCATAGGCAGCCCCAGCATTTT.

This clonotype was counted only a few times. V gene TRBV20-1 combines with J gene TRBJ1-1; a weak D match, TRBD1 (5 bases). CDR1 is DFQATT and CDR2 is SNEGSKA in the germline V gene (reference sequence). The CDR3 consists of 9 residues. CDR3 coding DNA: TGCACTACAGGCACTGAAGCTTTCTTT. Residues: CTTGTEAFF.

The chain carries TRBV7-9 and TRBJ2-7, with 7 bases that match TRBD1. Germline V lookup: CDR1 SEHNR, CDR2 FQNEAQ (reference sequence). The CDR3 is 13 amino acids. The V segment lost 5 bases and the J segment 5 bases; nucleotides outside the gene matches: 6. The CDR3 protein is CASSDQGGHEQYF. The CDR3 nucleotides are TGTGCCAGCAGCGACCAAGGGGGCCACGAGCAGTACTTC.

The CDR3 sequence is CASSGAGGGSPLHF. The CDR3 region has the DNA TGTGCCAGCAGTGGGGCTGGAGGAGGTTCACCCCTCCACTTT. The chain is built from TRBV6-6 and TRBJ1-6, with D possibly matching TRBD1 (5 bases). The CDR3 totals 14 residues. The germline V gene has CDR1 MNHNY and CDR2 SVGAGI (reference sequence). Trimming removed 5 bases at V and 9 bases at J, with 14 bases between.

Ten or more counts support this clonotype. The chain uses TRBV29-1 and TRBJ2-3; D might be TRBD2 (5 bases). CDR3 size: 13 residues. Trimming left V 5 bases short and J 0 bases short, with 9 bases between. Looked up from germline, CDR1 is SQVTM and CDR2 is ANQGSEA. CDR3 DNA sequence: TGCAGCGTTCGGCGGGCCAGCACAGATACGCAGTATTTT. Amino acids: CSVRRASTDTQYF.

The CDR3 reads CSVIGTSGRKTTYEQYF. The CDR3, as DNA: TGCAGCGTTATTGGGACTAGCGGGAGGAAAACCACCTACGAGCAGTACTTC. The chain couples TRBV29-1 to TRBJ2-7, with 15 bases lining up with TRBD2. CDR3 length equals 17 residues. In germline, CDR1 is SQVTM, CDR2 ANQGSEA. The trim removed 5 bases at V and 2 bases at J, leaving 10 bases unmatched.

V gene TRBV7-2 combines with J gene TRBJ1-2, with D perhaps TRBD1 (5 bases). CDR3 size: 14 residues. Germline CDR1 SGHTA, CDR2 FQGNSA. Trimming removed 6 bases from V and 0 bases from J, with 11 bases in between. The CDR3: CASRDGTANYGYTF. CDR3 nucleotides: TGTGCCAGCAGAGACGGGACGGCTAACTATGGCTACACCTTC.

This clonotype was counted between two and nine times. J is TRBJ2-1 and V is TRBV15; D tentatively reads TRBD1 or TRBD2 (6 bases each). The CDR3 length is 13 residues. V lost 8 bases to trimming and J lost 3 bases, with 11 bases between them. Looked up from germline, CDR1 is LNHNV and CDR2 is YYDKDF (reference sequence). The CDR3 sequence: CATGGTHYNEQFF. CDR3 bases: TGTGCCACCGGAGGGACACACTACAATGAGCAGTTCTTC.

This clonotype came up many times. The gene calls are TRBV6-5 and TRBJ1-1; no definite D call. V shed 2 bases and J shed 8 bases, with 15 bases lying between them. The CDR3 is made up of 14 amino acids. The germline CDR1 and CDR2 sequences are MNHEY and SVGAGI. The CDR3 reads CASSYGNGRLEAFF. CDR3 sequence (DNA): TGTGCCAGCAGTTACGGAAACGGAAGGCTCGAAGCTTTCTTT.

This clonotype has just a few counts. This chain connects TRBV20-1 to TRBJ2-7; 8 positions match TRBD2. The CDR3 has 13 residues. After removal of 2 bases from V and 4 bases from J, the junction contained 4 bases not matched to a gene. From germline, CDR1 is DFQATT and CDR2 SNEGSKA (reference sequence). The DNA of the CDR3 is TGCAGTGCTAGAAAACTAGCGGCGTACGAGCAGTACTTC. This gives the protein CSARKLAAYEQYF.

This clonotype was picked up many times. The rearrangement uses TRBV15 and TRBJ1-1; D remains ambiguous. Trimming pared 5 bases from V and 4 bases from J, leaving 5 bases between. This CDR3 region has 11 residues. Per germline, CDR1 LNHNV and CDR2 YYDKDF (reference sequence). As DNA, the CDR3 is TGTGCCACCAGCGATTTCACTGAAGCTTTCTTT. Its protein product is CATSDFTEAFF.

This clonotype appeared a few times. This chain links TRBV20-1 with TRBJ1-5; no firm D call. CDR1 and CDR2 (germline): DFQATT, SNEGSKA (reference sequence). V dropped 6 bases and J dropped 2 bases, with 14 bases sitting between them. The CDR3 runs 14 residues. The CDR3 DNA is TGCAGTGCCCGGGCTGCTTGGGGCAATCAGCCCCAGCATTTT. Protein sequence: CSARAAWGNQPQHF.

This clonotype was seen a handful of times. The genes are TRBV7-9 and TRBJ2-7, with 10 nucleotides matching TRBD2. The CDR3 totals 14 residues. Losses at the gene ends were 5 bases for V and 3 bases for J; bases not matched to a gene: 4. CDR1 SEHNR and CDR2 FQNEAQ come from the germline V gene (reference sequence). The CDR3 loop reads CASSSSGRYYEQYF. The CDR3 bases are TGTGCCAGCAGCAGTAGCGGGAGGTACTACGAGCAGTACTTC.

This clonotype was counted a few times. The chain links TRBV15 to TRBJ2-1, with TRBD2 matching over 8 bases. Germline CDR1 reads LNHNV; CDR2 reads YYDKDF (reference sequence). The length of the CDR3 is 15 residues. Trimming at V came to 1 base and at J to 8 bases, leaving 7 bases not matched to a gene. CDR3 DNA sequence: TGTGCCACCAGCAGAGGGGGACTAGGCGTCGATGAGCAGTTCTTC. Translation gives CATSRGGLGVDEQFF.

This clonotype was counted only a few times. V and J are TRBV4-1 and TRBJ2-5, with D maybe TRBD1 (5 bases). CDR1 is MGHRA, CDR2 YSYEKL, per germline. V shed 1 base and J shed 1 base, with 10 bases lying between them. This CDR3 comprises 15 residues. CDR3 residues: CASSQAGRVQETQYF. CDR3 sequence (DNA): TGCGCCAGCAGCCAAGCGGGCAGGGTCCAAGAGACCCAGTACTTC.

V and J are TRBV6-2 or TRBV6-3 and TRBJ1-5, with D perhaps TRBD1 (6 bases). Trimming left V 7 bases short and J 0 bases short, with 10 bases between. CDR1 and CDR2 from the germline V gene are MNHEY and SVGEGT. The CDR3 has 14 residues. CDR3 protein: CASTRGNSNQPQHF. CDR3 in DNA: TGTGCCAGCACTAGGGGGAATAGCAATCAGCCCCAGCATTTT.

V and J are TRBV7-9 and TRBJ2-3; D ambiguous. There are 14 residues in the CDR3. The germline V gene encodes CDR1 SEHNR and CDR2 FQNEAQ (reference sequence). V shed 1 base and J shed 4 bases, with 9 bases lying between them. The CDR3 nucleotides read TGTGCCAGCAGCTTAGTTGGGGATGCAGATACGCAGTATTTT. Amino acid sequence: CASSLVGDADTQYF.

This chain uses TRBV6-5 with TRBJ2-3; 7 nucleotides line up with TRBD2. Trimming cost V 4 bases and J 4 bases; bases outside gene matches: 11. This CDR3 is 16 amino acids long. Germline V gene lookup returns CDR1 MNHEY and CDR2 SVGAGI. The CDR3 nucleotides read TGTGCCAGCAGTTTTCCGGGGGGTCCGTCCCCAGATACGCAGTATTTT. This translates into CASSFPGGPSPDTQYF.

V and J are TRBV30 and TRBJ2-3; D not certain. Trimming shortened V by 4 bases and J by 2 bases, and 10 bases separated the two germline ends. The germline V gene encodes CDR1 GTSNPN and CDR2 SVGIG (reference sequence). The CDR3 extends over 13 amino acids. CDR3 sequence (DNA): TGTGCCTGGACCTCTGGGAACACAGATACGCAGTATTTT. Encoded protein: CAWTSGNTDTQYF.

V usage is TRBV12-3 or TRBV12-4 and J usage is TRBJ2-3; 9 nucleotides match TRBD1. This CDR3 comprises 17 residues. With V trimmed by 6 bases and J by 2 bases, 12 bases remained unmatched. CDR3 DNA: TGTGCCAGCAGCTATCCCGGGACAGGGCTGGTCACAGATACGCAGTATTTT. Its protein product is CASSYPGTGLVTDTQYF.

This rearrangement joins TRBV6-5 to TRBJ2-1; 8 bases agree with TRBD1. This CDR3 has 15 amino acids. The germline gives CDR1 MNHEY, CDR2 SVGAGI. Losses at the gene ends were 2 bases for V and 7 bases for J; bases not matched to a gene: 7. The CDR3 protein is CASSYGRQGRNEQFF. CDR3 nucleotide sequence: TGTGCCAGCAGTTACGGGAGACAGGGGAGGAATGAGCAGTTCTTC.